This T cell receptor beta chain was sequenced in a study of cytomegalovirus exposure and HLA in healthy donors. Both 60 Vbeta primers and 13 Jbeta primers went into the PCR. The table came from immunoSEQ multiplex PCR; TCRdb's copy has only in-frame clones and leaves some out. The top ten clones hold 1.2% of a sample with about 160,000 clones, approximately 83% of them seen once. The CDR3 loop spans 14 amino acids. Germline lookup yields CDR1 SGHRS and CDR2 YFSETQ. Trimming shortened V by 5 bases and J by 1 base, and 12 bases separated the two germline ends. Sequencing was done on a sample of PBMCs. The clonotype comes from a boy younger than 10 in good health and CMV-seronegative. The V gene is TRBV5-1, the J gene TRBJ1-1; TRBD1 is a possible D gene (6 bases). The CDR3 sequence: CASRGGQSNTEAFF. DNA of the CDR3: TGCGCCAGCAGAGGGGGACAATCGAACACTGAAGCTTTCTTT. Looking up the rest from reference TRBV5-1 and TRBJ1-1 gives the full variable domain: KAGVTQTPRYLIKTRGQQVTLSCSPISGHRSVSWYQQTPGQGLQFLFEYFSETQRNKGNFPGRFSGRQFSNSRSEMNVSTLELGDSALYLCASRGGQSNTEAFFGQGTRLTVV.